This TCR beta chain was captured by sequencing in a study of shared T cell receptors in the human thymus. The table came from immunoSEQ multiplex PCR; TCRdb's copy has only in-frame clones and leaves some out. The profile shows hundreds of thousands of clones, 75% to 80% of them singletons. V gave up 6 bases and J gave up 3 bases, with 11 bases separating them. Per the germline V gene, CDR1 is KGHSH and CDR2 is LQKENI. This CDR3 is built from 13 residues. The same sample was also used in a study of human thymus T cells. From that report: Immunologically healthy infants in Finland undergoing congenital heart defect surgery were the donors. It was from resections taken during corrective heart surgery that the thymus tissue came.

The rearrangement joins TRBV18 to TRBJ2-5, with a tentative D call TRBD1 (6 bases). The sample was thymocytes. This clonotype was obtained from a boy under two years old with a congenital heart defect. The CDR3 is CASSRRDKETQYF. The CDR3 DNA sequence: TGTGCCAGCTCCCGCCGGGACAAAGAGACCCAGTACTTC.